This TCR beta chain emerged from a study of graft-versus-host responses after intestinal transplantation. The study's findings and limits: Patients with graft-donor T cell macrochimerism had high graft-versus-host to host-versus-graft clonal ratios in allografts. Early HvG declines after transplant were associated with peak circulating GvH clone levels. Some GvH clones appeared in ileal mucosa or blood before recipient bone marrow.

On this clone itself: The antigen is unknown. A junction end diverges from the germline sequence, so it may reflect a read error.

The method was immunoSEQ multiplex PCR; TCRdb's version includes in-frame clones alone and lacks a portion of them. Of approximately 100,000 clones listed, roughly 90% are singletons. The input for sequencing was unstimulated CD4+ T cells sorted from spleen or lymph node cells, taken before intestinal transplant. The sequence derives from a human donor who received an intestinal transplant.

The DNA for the CDR3 is TGCGCCAGCACCTTGGGAGAAGTAGATACGCAGTATTTT. Protein product: CASTLGEVDTQYF. The V and J genes are TRBV5-1 and TRBJ2-3, with TRBD2 as a possible D gene (5 bases). CDR1 SGHRS and CDR2 YFSETQ come from the germline V gene. The CDR3 extends over 13 amino acids.